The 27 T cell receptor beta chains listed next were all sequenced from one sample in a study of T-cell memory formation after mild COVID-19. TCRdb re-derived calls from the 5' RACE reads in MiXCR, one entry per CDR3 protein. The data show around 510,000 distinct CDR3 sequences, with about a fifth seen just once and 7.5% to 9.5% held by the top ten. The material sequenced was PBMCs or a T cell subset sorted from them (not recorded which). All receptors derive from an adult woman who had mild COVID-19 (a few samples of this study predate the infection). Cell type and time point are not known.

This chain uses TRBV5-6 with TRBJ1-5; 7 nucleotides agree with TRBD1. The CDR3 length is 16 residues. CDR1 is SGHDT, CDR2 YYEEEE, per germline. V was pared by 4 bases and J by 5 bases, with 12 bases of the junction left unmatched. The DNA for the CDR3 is TGTGCCAGCAGCATTGGTGTACAGGGGACATATCAGCCCCAGCATTTT. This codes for CASSIGVQGTYQPQHF.

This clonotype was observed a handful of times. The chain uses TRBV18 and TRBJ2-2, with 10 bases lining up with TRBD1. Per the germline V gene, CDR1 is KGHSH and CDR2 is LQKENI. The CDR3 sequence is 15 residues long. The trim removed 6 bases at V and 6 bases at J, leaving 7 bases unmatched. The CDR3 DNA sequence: TGTGCCAGCTCTCCAAACGGACAGGGGGCCGGGGAGCTGTTTTTT. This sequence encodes CASSPNGQGAGELFF. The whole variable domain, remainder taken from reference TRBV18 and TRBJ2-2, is NAGVMQNPRHLVRRRGQEARLRCSPMKGHSHVYWYRQLPEEGLKFMVYLQKENIIDESGMPKERFSAEFPKEGPSILRIQQVVRGDSAAYFCASSPNGQGAGELFFGEGSRLTVL.

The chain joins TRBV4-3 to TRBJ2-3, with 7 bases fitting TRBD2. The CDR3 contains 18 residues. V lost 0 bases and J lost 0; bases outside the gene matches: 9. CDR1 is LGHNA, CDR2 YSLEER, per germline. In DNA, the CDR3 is TGCGCCAGCAGCCAAGATCTTCAGTCTAGCGGTAGCACAGATACGCAGTATTTT. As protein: CASSQDLQSSGSTDTQYF.

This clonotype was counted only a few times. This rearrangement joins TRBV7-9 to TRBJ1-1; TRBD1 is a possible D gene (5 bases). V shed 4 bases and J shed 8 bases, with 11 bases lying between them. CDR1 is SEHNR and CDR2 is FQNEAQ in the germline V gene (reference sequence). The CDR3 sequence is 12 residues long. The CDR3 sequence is CASSSGTYEAFF. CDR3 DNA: TGTGCCAGCAGCTCGGGGACCTACGAAGCTTTCTTT.

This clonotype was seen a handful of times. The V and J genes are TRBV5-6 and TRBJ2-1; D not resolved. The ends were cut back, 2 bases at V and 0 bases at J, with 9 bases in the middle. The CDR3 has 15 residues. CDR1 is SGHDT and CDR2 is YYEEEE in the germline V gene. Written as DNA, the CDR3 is TGTGCCAGCAGCTTCTGGGGTGCCTCCTACAATGAGCAGTTCTTC. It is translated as CASSFWGASYNEQFF.

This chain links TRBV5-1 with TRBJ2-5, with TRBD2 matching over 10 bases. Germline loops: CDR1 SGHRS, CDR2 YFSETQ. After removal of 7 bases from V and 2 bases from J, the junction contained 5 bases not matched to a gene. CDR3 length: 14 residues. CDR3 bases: TGCGCCAGCTTCACTAGCGGGGCTCAAGAGACCCAGTACTTC. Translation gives CASFTSGAQETQYF.

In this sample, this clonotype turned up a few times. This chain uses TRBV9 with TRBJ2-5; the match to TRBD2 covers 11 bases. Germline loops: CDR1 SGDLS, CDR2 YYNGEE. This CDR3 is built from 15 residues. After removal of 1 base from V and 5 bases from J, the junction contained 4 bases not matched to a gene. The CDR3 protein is CASSVTSGSTETQYF. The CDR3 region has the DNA TGTGCCAGCAGCGTAACTAGCGGGAGTACGGAGACCCAGTACTTC.

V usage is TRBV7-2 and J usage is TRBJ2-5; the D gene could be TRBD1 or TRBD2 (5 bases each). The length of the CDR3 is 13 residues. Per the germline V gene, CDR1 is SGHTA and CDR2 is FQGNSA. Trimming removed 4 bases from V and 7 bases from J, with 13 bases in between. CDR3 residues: CASSSRDGGTQYF. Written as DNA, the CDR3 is TGTGCCAGCAGCTCCCGGGACGGCGGGACCCAGTACTTC.

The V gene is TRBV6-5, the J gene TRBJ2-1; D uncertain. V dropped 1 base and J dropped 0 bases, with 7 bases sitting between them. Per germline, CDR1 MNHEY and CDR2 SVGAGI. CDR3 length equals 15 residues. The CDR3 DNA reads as TGTGCCAGCAGTTACTTTGGACGCTCCTACAATGAGCAGTTCTTC. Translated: CASSYFGRSYNEQFF.

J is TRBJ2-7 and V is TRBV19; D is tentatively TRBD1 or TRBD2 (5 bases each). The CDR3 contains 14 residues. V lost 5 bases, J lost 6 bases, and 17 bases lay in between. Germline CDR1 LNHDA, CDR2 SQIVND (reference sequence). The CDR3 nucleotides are TGTGCCAGTAGTCCAACGTCCCCTGGGGGCGAGCAGTACTTC. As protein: CASSPTSPGGEQYF.

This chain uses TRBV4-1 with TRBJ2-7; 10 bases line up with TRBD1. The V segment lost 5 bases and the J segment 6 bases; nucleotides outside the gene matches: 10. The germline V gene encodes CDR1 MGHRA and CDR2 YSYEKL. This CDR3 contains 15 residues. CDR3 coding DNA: TGCGCCAGCAGCTTTTTACCGGGACAGGGGTCCGAGCAGTACTTC. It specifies CASSFLPGQGSEQYF.

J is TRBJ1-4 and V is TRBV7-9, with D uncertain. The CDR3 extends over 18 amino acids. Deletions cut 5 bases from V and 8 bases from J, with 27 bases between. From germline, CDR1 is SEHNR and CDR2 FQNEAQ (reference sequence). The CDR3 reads CASSLRESAGGGREKLFF. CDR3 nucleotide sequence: TGTGCCAGCAGCCTACGCGAGAGTGCGGGAGGCGGTCGAGAAAAACTGTTTTTT.

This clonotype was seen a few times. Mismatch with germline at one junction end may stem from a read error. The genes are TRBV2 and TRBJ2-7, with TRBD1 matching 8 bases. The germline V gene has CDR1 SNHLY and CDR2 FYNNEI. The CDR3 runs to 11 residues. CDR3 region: CASSGGQGSGF. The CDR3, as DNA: TGTGCCAGCAGTGGAGGACAGGGATCGGGCTTC.

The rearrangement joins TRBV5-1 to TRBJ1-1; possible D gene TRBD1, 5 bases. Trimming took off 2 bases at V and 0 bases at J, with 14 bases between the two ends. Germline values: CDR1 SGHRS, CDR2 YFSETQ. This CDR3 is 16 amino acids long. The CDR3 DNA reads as TGCGCCAGCAGCTTCGGCCCGGGCAGGGTGAACACTGAAGCTTTCTTT. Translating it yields CASSFGPGRVNTEAFF.

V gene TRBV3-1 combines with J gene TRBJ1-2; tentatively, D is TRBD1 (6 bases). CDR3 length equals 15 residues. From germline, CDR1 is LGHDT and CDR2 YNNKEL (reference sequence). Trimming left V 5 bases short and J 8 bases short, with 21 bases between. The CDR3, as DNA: TGTGCCAGCAGCTCCTACGGACAGCCAGCGGAGGGCTACACCTTC. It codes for CASSSYGQPAEGYTF.

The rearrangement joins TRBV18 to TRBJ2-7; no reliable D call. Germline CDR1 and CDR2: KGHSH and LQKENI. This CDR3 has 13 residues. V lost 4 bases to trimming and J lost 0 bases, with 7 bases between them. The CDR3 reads CASSHEFSYEQYF. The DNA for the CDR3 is TGTGCCAGCTCACACGAATTCTCCTACGAGCAGTACTTC.

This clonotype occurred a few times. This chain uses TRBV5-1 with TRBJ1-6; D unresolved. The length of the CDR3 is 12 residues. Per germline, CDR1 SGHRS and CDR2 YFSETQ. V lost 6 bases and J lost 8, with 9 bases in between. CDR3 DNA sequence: TGCGCCAGCACCACCGGAGATTCACCCCTCCACTTT. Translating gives CASTTGDSPLHF.

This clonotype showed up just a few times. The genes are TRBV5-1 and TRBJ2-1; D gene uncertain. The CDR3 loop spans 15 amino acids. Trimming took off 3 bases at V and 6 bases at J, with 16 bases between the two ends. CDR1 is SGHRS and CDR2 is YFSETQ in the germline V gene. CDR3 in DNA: TGCGCCAGCAGCTCCCACTCCTGGGGAATCAATGAGCAGTTCTTC. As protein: CASSSHSWGINEQFF.

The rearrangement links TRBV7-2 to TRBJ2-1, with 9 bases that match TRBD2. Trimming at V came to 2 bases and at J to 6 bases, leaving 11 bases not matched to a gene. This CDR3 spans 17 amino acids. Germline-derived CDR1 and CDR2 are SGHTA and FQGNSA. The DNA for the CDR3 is TGTGCCAGCAGCTTACCAGGTTTGCGGGGGGGCAGCAATGAGCAGTTCTTC. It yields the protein CASSLPGLRGGSNEQFF.

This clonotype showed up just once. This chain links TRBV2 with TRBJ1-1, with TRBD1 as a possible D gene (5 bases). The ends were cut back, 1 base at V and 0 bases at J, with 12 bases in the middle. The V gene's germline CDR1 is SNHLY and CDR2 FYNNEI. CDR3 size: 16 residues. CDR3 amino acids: CASSEVMGPMNTEAFF. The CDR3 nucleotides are TGTGCCAGCAGTGAAGTTATGGGGCCCATGAACACTGAAGCTTTCTTT.

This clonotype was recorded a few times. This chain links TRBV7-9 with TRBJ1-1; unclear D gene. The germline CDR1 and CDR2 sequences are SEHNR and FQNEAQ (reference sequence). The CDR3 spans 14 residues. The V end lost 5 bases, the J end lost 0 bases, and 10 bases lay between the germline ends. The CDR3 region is CASSPPRLNTEAFF. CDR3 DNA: TGTGCCAGCAGCCCCCCCAGGTTGAACACTGAAGCTTTCTTT. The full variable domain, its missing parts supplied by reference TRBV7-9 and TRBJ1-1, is DTGVSQNPRHKITKRGQNVTFRCDPISEHNRLYWYRQTLGQGPEFLTYFQNEAQLEKSRLLSDRFSAERPKGSFSTLEIQRTEQGDSAMYLCASSPPRLNTEAFFGQGTRLTVV.

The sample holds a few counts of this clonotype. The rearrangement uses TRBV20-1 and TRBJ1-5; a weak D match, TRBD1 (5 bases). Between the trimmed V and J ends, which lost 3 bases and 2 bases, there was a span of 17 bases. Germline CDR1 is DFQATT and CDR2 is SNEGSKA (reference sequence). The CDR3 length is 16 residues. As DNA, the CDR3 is TGCAGTGCTAGCGTTACAAGGATGGGGGGCAATCAGCCCCAGCATTTT. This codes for CSASVTRMGGNQPQHF.

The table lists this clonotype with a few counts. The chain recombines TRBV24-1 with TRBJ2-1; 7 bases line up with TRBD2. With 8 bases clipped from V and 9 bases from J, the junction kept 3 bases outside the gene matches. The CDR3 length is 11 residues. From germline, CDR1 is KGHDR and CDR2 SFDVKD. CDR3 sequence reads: CATMGGSEQFF. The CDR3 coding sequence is TGTGCCACCATGGGGGGGAGTGAGCAGTTCTTC.

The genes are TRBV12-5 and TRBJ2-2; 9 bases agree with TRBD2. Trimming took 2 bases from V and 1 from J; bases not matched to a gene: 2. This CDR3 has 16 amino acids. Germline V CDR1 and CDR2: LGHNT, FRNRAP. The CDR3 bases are TGTGCTAGTGGTTTGCTAGCGGGGATGAACACCGGGGAGCTGTTTTTT. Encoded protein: CASGLLAGMNTGELFF.

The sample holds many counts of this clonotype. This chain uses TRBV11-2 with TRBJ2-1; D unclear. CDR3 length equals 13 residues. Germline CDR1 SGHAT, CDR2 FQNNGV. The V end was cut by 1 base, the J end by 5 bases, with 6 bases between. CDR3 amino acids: CASSLGLNNEQFF. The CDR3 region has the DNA TGTGCCAGCAGCTTAGGCCTGAACAATGAGCAGTTCTTC.

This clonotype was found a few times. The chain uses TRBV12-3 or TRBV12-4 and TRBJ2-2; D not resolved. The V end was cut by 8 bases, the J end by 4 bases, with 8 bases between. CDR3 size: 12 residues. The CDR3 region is CASGRGTGELFF. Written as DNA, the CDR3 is TGTGCCAGCGGTAGAGGCACCGGGGAGCTGTTTTTT.

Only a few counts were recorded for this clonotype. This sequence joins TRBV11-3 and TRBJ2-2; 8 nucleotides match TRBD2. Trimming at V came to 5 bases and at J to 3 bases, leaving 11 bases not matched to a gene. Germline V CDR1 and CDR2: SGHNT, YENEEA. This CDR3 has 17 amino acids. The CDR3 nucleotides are TGTGCCAGCAGCCGCCGAAAAGCGGGGGCTGACACCGGGGAGCTGTTTTTT. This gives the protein CASSRRKAGADTGELFF.